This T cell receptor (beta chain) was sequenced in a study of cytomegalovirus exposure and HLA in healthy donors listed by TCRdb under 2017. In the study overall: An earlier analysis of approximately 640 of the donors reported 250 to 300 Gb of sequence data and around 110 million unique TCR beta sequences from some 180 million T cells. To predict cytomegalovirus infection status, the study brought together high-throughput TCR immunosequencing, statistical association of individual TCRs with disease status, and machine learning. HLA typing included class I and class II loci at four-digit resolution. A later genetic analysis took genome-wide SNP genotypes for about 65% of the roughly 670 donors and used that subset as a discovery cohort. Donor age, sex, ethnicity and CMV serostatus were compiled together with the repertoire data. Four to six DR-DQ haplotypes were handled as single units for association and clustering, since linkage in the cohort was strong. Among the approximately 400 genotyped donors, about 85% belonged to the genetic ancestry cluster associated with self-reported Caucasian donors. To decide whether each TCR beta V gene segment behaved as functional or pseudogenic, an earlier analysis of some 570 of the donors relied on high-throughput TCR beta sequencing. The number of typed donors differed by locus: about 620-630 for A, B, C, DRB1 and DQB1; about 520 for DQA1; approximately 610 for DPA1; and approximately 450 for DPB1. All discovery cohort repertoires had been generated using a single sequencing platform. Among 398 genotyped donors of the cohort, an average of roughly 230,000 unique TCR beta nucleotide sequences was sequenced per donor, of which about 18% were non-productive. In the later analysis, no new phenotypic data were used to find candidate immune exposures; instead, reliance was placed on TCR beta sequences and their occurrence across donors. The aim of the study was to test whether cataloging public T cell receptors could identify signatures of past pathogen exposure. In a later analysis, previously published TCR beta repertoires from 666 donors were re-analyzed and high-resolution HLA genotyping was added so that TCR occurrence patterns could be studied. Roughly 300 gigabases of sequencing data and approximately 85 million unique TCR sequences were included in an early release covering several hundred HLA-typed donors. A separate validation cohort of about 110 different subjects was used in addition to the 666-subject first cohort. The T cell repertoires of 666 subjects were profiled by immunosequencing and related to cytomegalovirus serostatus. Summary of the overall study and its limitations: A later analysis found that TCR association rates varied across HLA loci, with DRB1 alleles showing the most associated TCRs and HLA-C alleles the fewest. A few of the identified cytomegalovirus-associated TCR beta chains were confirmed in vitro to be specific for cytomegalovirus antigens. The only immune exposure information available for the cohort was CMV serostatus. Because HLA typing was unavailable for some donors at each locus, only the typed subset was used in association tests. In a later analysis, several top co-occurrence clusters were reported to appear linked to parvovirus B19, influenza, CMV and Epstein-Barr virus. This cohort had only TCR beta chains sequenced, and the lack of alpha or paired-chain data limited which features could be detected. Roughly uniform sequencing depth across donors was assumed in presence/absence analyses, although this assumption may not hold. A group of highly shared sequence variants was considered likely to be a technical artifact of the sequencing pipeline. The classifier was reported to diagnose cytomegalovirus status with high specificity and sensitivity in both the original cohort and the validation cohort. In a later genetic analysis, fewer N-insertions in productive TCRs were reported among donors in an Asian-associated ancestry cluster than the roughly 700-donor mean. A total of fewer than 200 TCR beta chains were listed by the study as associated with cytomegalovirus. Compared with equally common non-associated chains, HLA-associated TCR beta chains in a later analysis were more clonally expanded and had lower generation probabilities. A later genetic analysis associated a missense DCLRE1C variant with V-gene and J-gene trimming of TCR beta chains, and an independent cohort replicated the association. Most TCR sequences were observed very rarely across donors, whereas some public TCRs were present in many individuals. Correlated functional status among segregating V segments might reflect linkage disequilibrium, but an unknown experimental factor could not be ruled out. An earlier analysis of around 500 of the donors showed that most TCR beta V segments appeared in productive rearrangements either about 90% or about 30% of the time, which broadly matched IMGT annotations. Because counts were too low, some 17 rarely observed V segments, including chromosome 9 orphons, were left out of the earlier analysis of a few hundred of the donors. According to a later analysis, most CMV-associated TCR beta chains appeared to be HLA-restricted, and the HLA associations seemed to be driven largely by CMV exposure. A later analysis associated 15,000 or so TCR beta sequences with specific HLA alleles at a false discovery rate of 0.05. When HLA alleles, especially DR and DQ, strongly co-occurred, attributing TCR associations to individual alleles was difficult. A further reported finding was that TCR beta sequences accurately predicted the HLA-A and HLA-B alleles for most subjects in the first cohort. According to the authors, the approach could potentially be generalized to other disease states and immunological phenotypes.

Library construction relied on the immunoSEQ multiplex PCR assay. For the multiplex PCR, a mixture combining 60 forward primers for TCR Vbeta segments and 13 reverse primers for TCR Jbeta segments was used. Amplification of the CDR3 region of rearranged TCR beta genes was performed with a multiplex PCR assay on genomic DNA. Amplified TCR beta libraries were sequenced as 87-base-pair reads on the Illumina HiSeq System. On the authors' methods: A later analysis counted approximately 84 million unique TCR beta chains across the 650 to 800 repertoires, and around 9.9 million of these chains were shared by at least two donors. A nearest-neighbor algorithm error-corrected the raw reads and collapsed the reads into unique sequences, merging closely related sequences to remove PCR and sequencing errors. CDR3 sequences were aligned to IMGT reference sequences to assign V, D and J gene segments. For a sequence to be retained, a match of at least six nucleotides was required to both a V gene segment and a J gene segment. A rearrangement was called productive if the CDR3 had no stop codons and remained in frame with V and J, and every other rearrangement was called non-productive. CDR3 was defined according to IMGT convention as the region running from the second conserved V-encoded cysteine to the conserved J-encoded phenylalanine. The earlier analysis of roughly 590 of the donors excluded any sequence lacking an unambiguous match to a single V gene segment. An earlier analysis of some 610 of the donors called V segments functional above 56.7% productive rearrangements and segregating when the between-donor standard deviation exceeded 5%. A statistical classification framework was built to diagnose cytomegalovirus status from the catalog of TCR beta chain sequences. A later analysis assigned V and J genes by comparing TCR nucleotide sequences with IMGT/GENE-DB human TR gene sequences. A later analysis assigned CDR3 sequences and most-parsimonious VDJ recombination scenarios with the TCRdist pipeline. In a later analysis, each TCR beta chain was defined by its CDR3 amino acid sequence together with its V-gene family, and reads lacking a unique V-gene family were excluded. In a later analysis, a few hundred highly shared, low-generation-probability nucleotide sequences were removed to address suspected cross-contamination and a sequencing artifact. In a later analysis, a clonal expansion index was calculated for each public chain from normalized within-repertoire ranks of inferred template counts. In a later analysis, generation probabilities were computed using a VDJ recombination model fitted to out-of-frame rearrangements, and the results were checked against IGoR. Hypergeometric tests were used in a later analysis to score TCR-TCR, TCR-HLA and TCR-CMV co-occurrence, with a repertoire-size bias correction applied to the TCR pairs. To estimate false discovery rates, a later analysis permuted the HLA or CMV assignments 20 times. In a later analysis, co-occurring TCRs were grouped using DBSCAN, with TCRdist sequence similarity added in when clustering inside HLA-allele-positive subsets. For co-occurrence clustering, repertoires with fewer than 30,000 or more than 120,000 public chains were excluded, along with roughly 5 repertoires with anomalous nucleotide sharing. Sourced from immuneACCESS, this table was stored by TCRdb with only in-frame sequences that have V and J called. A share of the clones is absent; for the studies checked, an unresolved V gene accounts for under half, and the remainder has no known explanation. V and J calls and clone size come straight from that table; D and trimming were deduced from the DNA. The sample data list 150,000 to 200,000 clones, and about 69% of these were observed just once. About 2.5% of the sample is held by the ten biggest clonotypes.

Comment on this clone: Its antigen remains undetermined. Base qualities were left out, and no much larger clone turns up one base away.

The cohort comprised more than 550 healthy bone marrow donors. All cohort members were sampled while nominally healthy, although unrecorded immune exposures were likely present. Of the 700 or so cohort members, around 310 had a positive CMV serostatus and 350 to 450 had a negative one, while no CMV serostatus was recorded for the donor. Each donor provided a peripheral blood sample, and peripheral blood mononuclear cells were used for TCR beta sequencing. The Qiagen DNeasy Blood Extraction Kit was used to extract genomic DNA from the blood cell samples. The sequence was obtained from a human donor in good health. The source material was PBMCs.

The DNA reads as follows: TGCGCCAGCAGTGAGCGGACAGCGAACCCCCACGAGCAGTACTTC. Translation gives CASSERTANPHEQYF. The sequence is built from TRBV10-1 and TRBJ2-7; the D gene is perhaps TRBD1, from 6 matching bases. The CDR3 runs 15 amino acids, cysteine and phenylalanine included. The sequence is cut down to CDR3 DNA, 45 bases in frame from base 1. V is reduced by 2 bases and J by 5 bases, leaving a spacing of 16 bases between them. The germline V gene encodes CDR1 WNHNN and CDR2 SYGVQD (reference sequence).